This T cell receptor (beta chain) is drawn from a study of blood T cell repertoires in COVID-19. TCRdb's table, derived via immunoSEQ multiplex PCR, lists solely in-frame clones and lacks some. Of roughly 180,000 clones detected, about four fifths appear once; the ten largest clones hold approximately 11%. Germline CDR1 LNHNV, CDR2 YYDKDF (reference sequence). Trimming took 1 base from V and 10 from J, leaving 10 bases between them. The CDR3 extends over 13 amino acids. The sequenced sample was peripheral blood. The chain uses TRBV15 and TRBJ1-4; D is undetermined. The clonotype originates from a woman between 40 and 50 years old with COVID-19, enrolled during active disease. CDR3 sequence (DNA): TGTGCCACCAGCAGAGCGATGGCGGGAAAACTGTTTTTT. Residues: CATSRAMAGKLFF.